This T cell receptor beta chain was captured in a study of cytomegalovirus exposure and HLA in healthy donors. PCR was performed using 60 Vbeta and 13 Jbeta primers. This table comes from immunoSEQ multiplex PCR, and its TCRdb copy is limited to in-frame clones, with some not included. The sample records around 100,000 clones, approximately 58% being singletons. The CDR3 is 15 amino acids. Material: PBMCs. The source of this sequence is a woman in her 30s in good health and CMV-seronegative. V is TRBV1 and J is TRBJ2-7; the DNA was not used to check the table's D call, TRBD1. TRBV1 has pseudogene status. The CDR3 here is CTSSQGLKTSYEQYF. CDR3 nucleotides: TGCACCAGCAGTCAGGGGCTCAAAACCTCCTACGAGCAGTACTTC.